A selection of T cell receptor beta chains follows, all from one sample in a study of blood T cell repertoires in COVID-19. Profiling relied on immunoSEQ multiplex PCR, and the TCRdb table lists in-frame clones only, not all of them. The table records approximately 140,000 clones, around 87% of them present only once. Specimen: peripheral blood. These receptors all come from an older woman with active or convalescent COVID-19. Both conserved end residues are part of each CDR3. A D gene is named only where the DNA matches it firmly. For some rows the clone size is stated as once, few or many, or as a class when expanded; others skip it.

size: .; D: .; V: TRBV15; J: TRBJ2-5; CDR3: CATSRDRGAGETQYF; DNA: TGTGCCACCAGCAGAGATAGAGGGGCGGGGGAGACCCAGTACTTC
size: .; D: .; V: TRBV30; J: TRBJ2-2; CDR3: CAWIGGVNTGELFF; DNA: TGTGCCTGGATTGGCGGGGTTAACACCGGGGAGCTGTTTTTT
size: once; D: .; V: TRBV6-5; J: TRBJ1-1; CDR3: CASSLQGTEAFF; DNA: TGTGCCAGCAGTCTACAGGGAACTGAAGCTTTCTTT
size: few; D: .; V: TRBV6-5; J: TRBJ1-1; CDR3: CASSYSGPGAAFF; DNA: TGTGCCAGCAGTTACTCCGGGCCAGGGGCAGCTTTCTTT
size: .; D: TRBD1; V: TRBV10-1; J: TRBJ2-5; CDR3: CASSENLGQGKETQYF; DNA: TGCGCCAGCAGTGAAAACCTCGGACAGGGGAAAGAGACCCAGTACTTC
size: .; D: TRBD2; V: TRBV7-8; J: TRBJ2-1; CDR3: CASSLPWSSGGEQFF; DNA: TGTGCCAGCAGCCTCCCGTGGTCTAGCGGGGGGGAGCAGTTCTTC
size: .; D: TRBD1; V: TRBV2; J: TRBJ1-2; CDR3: CAGREGQGLNYGYTF; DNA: TGTGCCGGCAGGGAAGGACAGGGCCTTAACTATGGCTACACCTTC
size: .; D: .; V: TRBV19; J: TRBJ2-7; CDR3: CASSIGGGYEQYF; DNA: TGTGCCAGTAGTATTGGTGGCGGGTACGAGCAGTACTTC
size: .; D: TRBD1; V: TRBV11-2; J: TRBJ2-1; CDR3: CASSPYEGQGVSRYNEQFF; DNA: TGTGCCAGCAGCCCCTACGAGGGCCAGGGGGTTTCGAGGTACAATGAGCAGTTCTTC
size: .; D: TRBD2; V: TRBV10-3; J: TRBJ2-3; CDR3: CAISAKGTSGGATDTQYF; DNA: TGTGCCATCAGTGCAAAAGGGACTAGCGGGGGGGCGACAGATACGCAGTATTTT
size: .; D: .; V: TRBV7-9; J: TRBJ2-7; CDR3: CASSFTDSEQYF; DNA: TGTGCCAGCAGCTTCACGGACAGCGAGCAGTACTTC
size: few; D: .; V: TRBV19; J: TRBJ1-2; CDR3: CASRTPGHRVGYTF; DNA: TGTGCCAGTAGGACCCCGGGACACCGGGTGGGCTACACCTTC
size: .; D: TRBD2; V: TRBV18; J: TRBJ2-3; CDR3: CASSPTASGGTDTQYF; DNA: TGTGCCAGCTCACCAACGGCCAGCGGGGGGACAGATACGCAGTATTTT
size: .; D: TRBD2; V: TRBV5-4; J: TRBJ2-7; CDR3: CASSGAGTRGTYEQYF; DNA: TGTGCCAGCAGCGGTGCCGGGACTAGGGGGACCTACGAGCAGTACTTC
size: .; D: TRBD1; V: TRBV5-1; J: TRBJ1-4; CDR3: CASSPDRATNEKLFF; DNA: TGCGCCAGCAGCCCCGACAGGGCAACTAATGAAAAACTGTTTTTT
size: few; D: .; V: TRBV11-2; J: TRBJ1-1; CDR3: CASSSQGGPEAFF; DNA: TGTGCCAGCAGCTCCCAGGGTGGGCCTGAAGCTTTCTTT
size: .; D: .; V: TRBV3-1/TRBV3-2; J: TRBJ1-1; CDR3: CARISGKGAFF; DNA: TGTGCCAGAATTTCAGGGAAAGGGGCTTTCTTT